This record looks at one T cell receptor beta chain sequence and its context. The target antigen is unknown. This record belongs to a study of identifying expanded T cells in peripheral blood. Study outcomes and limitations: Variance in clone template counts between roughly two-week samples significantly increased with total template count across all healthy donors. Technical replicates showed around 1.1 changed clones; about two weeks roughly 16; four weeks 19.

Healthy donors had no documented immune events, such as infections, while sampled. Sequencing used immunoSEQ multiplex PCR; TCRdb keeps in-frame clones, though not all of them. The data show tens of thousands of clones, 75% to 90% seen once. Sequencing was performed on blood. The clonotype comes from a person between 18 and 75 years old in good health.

The CDR3 spells CASSFDLHAEGGINYGYTF. The CDR3 DNA reads TGTGCCAGCAGTTTCGACCTGCATGCAGAGGGGGGCATTAACTATGGCTACACCTTC. The V gene is TRBV28, the J gene TRBJ1-2, with D possibly matching TRBD1 (6 bases). Trimming stripped 3 bases from V and 1 base from J, with 24 bases between. The CDR3 has 19 residues. Germline V CDR1 and CDR2: MDHEN, SYDVKM.